Listed below are T cell receptor beta chains from one sample, sequenced in a study of CD8 T cells in Susac syndrome. TCRdb re-called the immunoSEQ multiplex PCR reads through MiXCR, storing one row per CDR3 protein. The sample yields under 200,000 distinct CDR3 sequences, approximately 96% seen once. The specimen sequenced was CD8+ T cells from PBMCs. These receptors all come from a human donor with multiple sclerosis. Each CDR3 is given with its conserved first and last residue. The D gene is left open where the match is weak. Size values are once, few and many counts, or a class for expanded clones, and some rows have none.

TGCAGTGCTAGAGAAAACAATGAGCAGTTCTTC CSARENNEQFF TRBJ2-1 - TRBV20-1 -
TGTGCCAGCAGCTTACAGGAGAAAAACACCGGGGAGCTGTTTTTT CASSLQEKNTGELFF TRBJ2-2 - TRBV7-9 -
TGTGCCAGCAGTTTCGGCGGGGGGGAGACCCAGTACTTC CASSFGGGETQYF TRBJ2-5 TRBD2 TRBV27 -
TGTGCCAGCAGCTTAAGACAGGGAGAGGAGACCCAGTACTTC CASSLRQGEETQYF TRBJ2-5 TRBD1 TRBV11-1 -
TGTGCCAGCAGCCGCATTGGGGTACAGGGCTACACCTTC CASSRIGVQGYTF TRBJ1-2 - TRBV3-1 -
TGTGCCAGCAGTCGCCTGCGGGAGACATTCTCCTACGAGCAGTACTTC CASSRLRETFSYEQYF TRBJ2-7 TRBD2 TRBV27 -
TGTGCCAGCAGCTTAGCCGCGGGTTACGGGGAGCTGTTTTTT CASSLAAGYGELFF TRBJ2-2 - TRBV11-1 -
TGCAGTGCTAGAGTGTCGGCCCAGGGGGCGAACACTGAAGCTTTCTTT CSARVSAQGANTEAFF TRBJ1-1 TRBD1 TRBV20-1 once
TGTGCCAGTAGTTCTGGACACGAGCAGTACTTC CASSSGHEQYF TRBJ2-7 - TRBV19 -
TGTGCCAGCAGAGCGACTAGCGGGAGGGTCAATGAGCAGTTCTTC CASRATSGRVNEQFF TRBJ2-1 TRBD2 TRBV3-1 -